This note documents a single T cell receptor (beta chain) sequence. Its specificity is not known. People in the study who had HIV all got their treatment in the United States. This entry is derived from a study of long-term antiretroviral therapy in people with HIV. Study results and caveats: ART adherence, viral resistance and therapy changes were undocumented. Repertoire composition at all time points was dominated by clones that had expanded before ART. Possibly under older ART regimens, blood was drawn between the mid-2000s and the late 2010s.

This CDR3 has 15 residues. The germline gives CDR1 LNHDA, CDR2 SQIVND (reference sequence). V was clipped by 3 bases and J by 0 bases, with 8 bases between them. An immunoSEQ assay, version v3.0, was performed at survey level. Method: immunoSEQ multiplex PCR; TCRdb's copy keeps in-frame clones and lacks some. The table includes 16,000 or so clones, 70% to 90% detected once. This clonotype was obtained from a woman aged 40 to 50 with HIV. This rearrangement joins TRBV19 to TRBJ2-2, with D possibly matching TRBD1 (5 bases). Sample: unsorted PBMCs, taken 0.5 years after starting antiretroviral therapy. The CDR3 loop reads CASSIWGANTGELFF. In DNA, the CDR3 is TGTGCCAGTAGTATCTGGGGCGCGAACACCGGGGAGCTGTTTTTT.